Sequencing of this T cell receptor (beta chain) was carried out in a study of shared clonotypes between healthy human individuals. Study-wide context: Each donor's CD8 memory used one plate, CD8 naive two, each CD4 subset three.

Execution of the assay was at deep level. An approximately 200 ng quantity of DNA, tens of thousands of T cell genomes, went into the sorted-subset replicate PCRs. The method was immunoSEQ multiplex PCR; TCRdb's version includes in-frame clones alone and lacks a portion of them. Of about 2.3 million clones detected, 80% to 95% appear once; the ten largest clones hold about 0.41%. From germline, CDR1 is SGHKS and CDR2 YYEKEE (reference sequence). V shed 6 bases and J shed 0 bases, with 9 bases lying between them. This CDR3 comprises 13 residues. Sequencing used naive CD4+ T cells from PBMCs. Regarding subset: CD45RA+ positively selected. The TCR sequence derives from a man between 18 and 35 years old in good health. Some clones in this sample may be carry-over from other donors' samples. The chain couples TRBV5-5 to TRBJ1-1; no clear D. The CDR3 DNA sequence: TGTGCCAGCACCCGCAACATGAACACTGAAGCTTTCTTT. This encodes CASTRNMNTEAFF.